This T cell receptor (beta chain) was captured in a study of blood T cell repertoires in COVID-19. Study context: COVID-19 samples from acute and convalescent phases originated in the United States, Italy and Spain.

The assay was immunoSEQ multiplex PCR, and TCRdb's table has in-frame clones only and misses some. The repertoire holds some 250,000 clones, with 70% to 90% as singletons. Germline-derived CDR1 and CDR2 are MNHEY and SMNVEV (reference sequence). The CDR3 spans 15 residues. V lost 5 bases, J lost 5 bases, and 15 bases lay in between. Donors in Cohort 3 who had recovered were those with two negative PCRs, healthcare professional clearance, or resolution of their symptoms. This rearrangement joins TRBV27 to TRBJ1-4, with D maybe TRBD1 (6 bases). The sample was PBMCs or T cells enriched from blood (not recorded which). This TCR was sampled from a woman aged 45-65 years who had recovered from COVID-19. Written as DNA, the CDR3 is TGTGCCAGCAGTACAACCGGGACAATCAATGAAAAACTGTTTTTT. It is translated as CASSTTGTINEKLFF.